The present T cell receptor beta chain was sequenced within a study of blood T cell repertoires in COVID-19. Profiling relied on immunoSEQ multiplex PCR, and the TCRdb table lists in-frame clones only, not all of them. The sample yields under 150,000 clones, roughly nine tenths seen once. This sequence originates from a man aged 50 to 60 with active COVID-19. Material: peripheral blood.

The CDR3 protein is CASSEAFFREGDSGANVLTF. CDR3 sequence (DNA): TGTGCCAGCAGTGAAGCGTTTTTTCGGGAGGGAGACTCTGGGGCCAACGTCCTGACTTTC. V is TRBV6-1 and J is TRBJ2-6; TRBD2 matches 8 bases. Germline CDR1 is MNHNS and CDR2 is SASEGT. This CDR3 comprises 20 residues. V shed 0 bases and J 0 bases; nucleotides not matched to a gene: 10.